The source of this T cell receptor beta chain is a study of response to subunit inactivated influenza vaccine. TCRdb called the RT-PCR reads again in MiXCR, with one record for every CDR3 protein. The data hold around 850,000 distinct CDR3 sequences, with roughly 18% observed a single time. V lost 4 bases, J lost 8 bases, and 12 bases lay in between. This CDR3 contains 12 residues. The germline V gene encodes CDR1 SQVTM and CDR2 ANQGSEA. There are many counts of this clonotype. This TCR derives from a man aged 45 to 65 who received an inactivated influenza vaccine. The sample consisted of PBMCs from blood, taken 4 to 6 days after vaccination. The chain joins TRBV29-1 to TRBJ2-1, with D unclear. The CDR3 spells CSVALGYDEQFF. DNA of the CDR3: TGCAGCGTTGCGTTGGGGTACGATGAGCAGTTCTTC.